Shown below are 9 T cell receptor delta chains from a single sample sequenced in a study of γδ T cells in repeated Plasmodium falciparum infection. TCRdb reanalyzed the multiplex PCR reads using CATT. In the table there are around 86,000 delta-chain clones, 1.4% of which are singletons. Gammadelta T cells were flow-sorted from PBMC into Vgamma9/Vdelta2+ and Vdelta2-negative populations for bulk analysis. The sequencing input was gamma-delta T cells from blood. The origin of the receptors is a pool of human donors (malaria-infected and uninfected, not separated).

In its sample, this clone was seen a few times. A read error is likely here: a far larger clone is one base away. Other DNA sequences in this specimen translate into the identical CDR3. Called V gene: TRDV2; the J gene was not called; the D call in the table, TRDD3, was not verified against the DNA. The CDR3 length is 19 residues. Germline V lookup: CDR1 GEAIGNYY, CDR2 EKD. The CDR3 DNA is TGTGCCTGTGACACCCGTACTGGGGGATACTCAACCTTCACCGATAAACTTATCTTT. Translated: CACDTRTGGYSTFTDKLIF.

The V gene is TRDV1, the J gene TRDJ1, with a tentative D call TRDD3 (5 bases). The J gene was not available in TCRdb and was assigned here by matching the DNA to germline segments. Germline V CDR1 and CDR2: TSWWSYY, QGS. There are 20 residues in the CDR3. The germline V and J ends were trimmed by 2 bases and 0 bases, with 25 bases remaining between them. The CDR3: CALGEWGSPLGHWYTDKLIF. CDR3 coding DNA: TGTGCTCTTGGGGAATGGGGTTCACCCTTAGGTCACTGGTACACCGATAAACTCATCTTT.

The sample holds a few counts of this clone. The TCRdb protein, from a much larger clone, departs from this DNA's translation at residue 16, likely by read error; the protein shown derives from the DNA. This chain connects TRDV1 to TRDJ1; 7 bases agree with TRDD3. Here the J gene was assigned by germline matching of the DNA, as TCRdb has none. Germline CDR1 is TSWWSYY and CDR2 is QGS. V lost 1 base, J lost 3 bases, and 23 bases stayed unmatched. This CDR3 contains 21 residues. CDR3 in amino acids: CALGERGGGAAWGSLADKLIF. The CDR3 DNA follows: TGTGCTCTTGGGGAACGAGGCGGGGGTGCGGCCTGGGGGTCCCTCGCCGATAAACTCATCTTT.

A remark on this clone: This likely traces to a read error, being one base from a far larger clone. The chain couples TRDV1 to TRDJ1; D is perhaps TRDD3 (5 bases). As TCRdb names no J gene, one was assigned here on the basis of a DNA match to germline. The germline gives CDR1 TSWWSYY, CDR2 QGS. V lost 3 bases, J lost 3 bases, and 35 bases lay in between. CDR3 length: 22 amino acids. The CDR3 DNA sequence: TGTGCTCTTGGGGAGCCCCCGGATTCCACGGGGACTAGGCCGATTTTGGCCGATAAACTCATCTTT. Amino acids: CALGEPPDSTGTRPILADKLIF.

In its sample, this clone was seen a few times. This likely stems from a read error, as it lies one base from a far larger clone. The chain combines TRDV1 with TRDJ1; D is uncertain. The J gene, missing from TCRdb, was assigned here through DNA to germline matching. From germline, CDR1 is TSWWSYY and CDR2 QGS. The CDR3 runs 18 residues. CDR3 residues: CALGELGFRGPYPDKLIF. DNA of the CDR3: TGTGCTCTTGGGGAACTGGGGTTCCGAGGCCCATACCCCGACAAACTCATCTTT.

As regards this clone: This DNA's translation and the protein TCRdb lists, from a much larger clone, do not match at residue 3, likely due to a read error; the protein shown is translated from the DNA. The rearrangement joins TRDV2 to TRDJ3, with 11 bases aligning to TRDD3. The CDR3 length is 22 residues. Germline V lookup: CDR1 GEAIGNYY, CDR2 EKD. As DNA, the CDR3 is TGTGCCAGTGACACCGCGATGGGGGATACGCAATTAAGCTCCTGGGACACCCGACAGATGTTTTTC. Its protein is CASDTAMGDTQLSSWDTRQMFF.

The sample holds a few counts of this clone. This likely traces to a read error, being one base from a far larger clone. Other DNA sequences in this specimen translate into the identical CDR3. J is TRDJ2 and V is TRDV2, with D possibly TRDD2 on 6 matching bases. Because TCRdb records no J gene, it was assigned here through a match of the DNA to germline. Germline CDR1 is GEAIGNYY and CDR2 is EKD. CDR3 length: 18 residues. Trimming pared 0 bases from V and 0 bases from J, leaving 16 bases between. CDR3 DNA: TGTGCCTGTGACACCGTGGGAAATCCTTCCGCTTTGACAGCACAACTCTTCTTT. Translating gives CACDTVGNPSALTAQLFF.

Points on this clone: Given a far larger clone just one base away, this is likely a sequencing read error. The sample has other DNA sequences that encode this CDR3 too. The chain employs TRDV2 and TRDJ1; D remains ambiguous. The J gene was missing in TCRdb and was found by matching the end of the DNA to germline. CDR1 and CDR2 (germline): GEAIGNYY, EKD. The ends were cut back, 3 bases at V and 3 bases at J, with 16 bases in the middle. The CDR3 extends over 15 amino acids. CDR3 residues: CACDPLLLRADKLIF. The CDR3 DNA sequence: TGTGCCTGTGACCCTCTACTCTTAAGGGCCGATAAACTCATCTTT.

This clone was seen more than once but under ten times. The protein that TCRdb holds for this DNA derives from a much larger clone and differs from the translated DNA at residue 18, which likely indicates a read error; the protein shown here is translated from the DNA. The J gene is uncalled and the V gene is TRDV2; the DNA was not compared with TRDD3, the D call given in the table. The germline V gene has CDR1 GEAIGNYY and CDR2 EKD. The CDR3 covers 20 residues. The DNA of the CDR3 is TGTGCCTGTGACACTGTTACTGGGGGACCCCCCATCGGGTACACCGATAAACCCATCTTT. Residues: CACDTVTGGPPIGYTDKPIF.